This note documents a single TCR beta chain sequence. Authors' methods: The assay estimated nucleated cells by amplifying reference gene primers. Assay used: immunoSEQ multiplex PCR; TCRdb lists only in-frame clones, some missing. V and J calls and clone size are copied from that table; D and trimming were computed from the DNA. The repertoire consists of 90,000 or so clones, with 80% to 90% occurring once and the leading ten covering 11%. The sample originates from a study of blood T cell repertoires in COVID-19. The overall study: There were acute and convalescent COVID-19 samples, and they came from the United States, Italy and Spain. PBMCs, B-cell-depleted T cells, or T cells provided the cDNA or gDNA that made up the material.

This CDR3 has 14 residues. CDR1 and CDR2 (germline): SEHNR, FQNEAQ (reference sequence). Trimming took 3 bases from V and 6 from J; bases not matched to a gene: 4. The sample was peripheral blood. The chain couples TRBV7-9 to TRBJ2-2; 7 bases align to TRBD2. The clonotype originates from an elderly man with acute or convalescent COVID-19. CDR3 in amino acids: CASSLTSSPGELFF. The CDR3 DNA is TGTGCCAGCAGCTTGACTAGCAGCCCCGGGGAGCTGTTTTTT.